The entry that follows covers one T cell receptor beta chain sequence. The data derive from a study of cytomegalovirus exposure and HLA in healthy donors. V dropped 0 bases and J dropped 6 bases, with 8 bases sitting between them. The CDR3 length is 13 residues. The germline CDR1 and CDR2 sequences are MGHRA and YSYEKL. PCR involved 60 Vbeta and 13 Jbeta primers. Sequenced by immunoSEQ multiplex PCR; TCRdb stores in-frame clones only, minus some. The sample has about 150,000 clones; 82% are singletons. Input material: PBMCs. This receptor was obtained from a woman between 45 and 60 years old in good health and CMV-seropositive. The chain employs TRBV4-1 and TRBJ1-1; D call uncertain. The chain's CDR3 is CASSQEGRSEAFF. DNA for the CDR3: TGCGCCAGCAGCCAAGAAGGCAGGTCTGAAGCTTTCTTT.